This paragraph reports one T cell receptor beta chain. This specimen belongs to a study of blood T cell repertoires in COVID-19. Study overall: Nucleic acid was either cDNA or gDNA, and it came from T cells, B-cell-depleted T cells, or PBMCs.

Original handling: Estimated nucleated cell counts came from reference gene primer amplification. Repertoires were generated with immunoSEQ multiplex PCR, while TCRdb's copy carries only in-frame clones and drops some. The D gene and trimming were derived from the DNA, and the V and J assignments and clone size from that table. Here the sample spans 200,000 to 300,000 clones, more than 65% being singletons. With 7 bases removed from V and 0 bases from J, the gap between germline ends came to 13 bases. Per the germline V gene, CDR1 is LNHDA and CDR2 is SQIVND (reference sequence). This CDR3 region has 14 residues.

V gene TRBV19 combines with J gene TRBJ2-7; D is uncertain. The sequence was collected from a man aged 40-55 years who had recovered from COVID-19. Material for sequencing was peripheral blood. The CDR3 nucleotides are TGTGCCAGTAACGCCCGACATAGCTCCTACGAGCAGTACTTC. It is translated as CASNARHSSYEQYF.